These 19 T cell receptor beta chains came from one sample sequenced in a study of cytomegalovirus exposure and HLA in healthy donors. Libraries were prepared by immunoSEQ multiplex PCR; TCRdb keeps only in-frame clonotypes and omits some of them. The sample holds around 350,000 clones, roughly 90% seen once. The specimen was PBMCs. The receptors were sampled from a woman aged 18-29 years in good health and CMV-seronegative.

The rearrangement uses TRBV5-5 and TRBJ2-7; D might be TRBD1 (6 bases). The CDR3 runs to 15 residues. The V and J ends lost 1 base and 0 bases respectively, with 11 bases between them. Germline CDR1 and CDR2: SGHKS and YYEKEE (reference sequence). Here the CDR3 reads CASSLTRQDSYEQYF. The CDR3 DNA is TGTGCCAGCAGCTTGACCCGACAGGACTCCTACGAGCAGTACTTC.

The gene calls are TRBV6-1 and TRBJ2-7; 7 nucleotides line up with TRBD2. CDR1 is MNHNS, CDR2 SASEGT, per germline. Germline trimming cut 10 bases from V and 3 bases from J; bases unmatched to any gene: 9. CDR3 length: 13 amino acids. Written as DNA, the CDR3 is TGTGCCATCGTGACTAGCAATAGCTACGAGCAGTACTTC. Amino acids: CAIVTSNSYEQYF.

The V call is TRBV27, the J call TRBJ1-4, with D unclear. Germline CDR1 and CDR2: MNHEY and SMNVEV (reference sequence). V lost 6 bases to trimming and J lost 7 bases, with 15 bases between them. The CDR3 runs 14 residues. The CDR3 spells CASSQPGDSEKLFF. CDR3 DNA sequence: TGTGCCAGCAGCCAGCCCGGGGATAGTGAAAAACTGTTTTTT.

This clone was found once. The chain links TRBV10-3 to TRBJ2-5, with 7 bases identical to TRBD1. The ends lost 2 bases at V and 5 bases at J; junction bases unmatched: 5. The germline V gene encodes CDR1 ENHRY and CDR2 SYGVKD. CDR3 length: 14 residues. In DNA form, the CDR3 reads TGTGCCATCAGTGAGAACAGGGGTCAGGAGACCCAGTACTTC. It encodes CAISENRGQETQYF.

The chain carries TRBV6-5 and TRBJ2-6; TRBD1 might be the D (6 bases). This CDR3 has 14 residues. V lost 6 bases to trimming and J lost 1 base, with 7 bases between them. Germline lookup yields CDR1 MNHEY and CDR2 SVGAGI. This CDR3 reads CASSGQSGANVLTF. In DNA, the CDR3 is TGTGCCAGCAGCGGACAGTCTGGGGCCAACGTCCTGACTTTC.

The gene calls are TRBV5-1 and TRBJ2-3; D not certain. The CDR3 spans 16 residues. Germline V gives CDR1 SGHRS, CDR2 YFSETQ. V lost 0 bases and J 2 bases, leaving 13 bases between the germline ends. This CDR3 reads CASSLDARTITDTQYF. The CDR3 coding sequence is TGCGCCAGCAGCTTGGATGCTAGAACCATCACAGATACGCAGTATTTT.

V gene TRBV7-3 combines with J gene TRBJ1-1, with TRBD1 as a possible D gene (6 bases). Per the germline V gene, CDR1 is SGHTA and CDR2 is FQGTGA. V was pared by 5 bases and J by 4 bases, with 11 bases between. The CDR3 covers 13 residues. CDR3 amino acids: CASSQGLGTEAFF. Written as DNA, the CDR3 is TGTGCCAGCAGCCAGGGGCTAGGCACTGAAGCTTTCTTT.

The rearrangement joins TRBV7-9 to TRBJ2-4, with unresolved D. The CDR3 extends over 16 amino acids. V lost 4 bases to trimming and J lost 2 bases, with 15 bases between them. Germline values: CDR1 SEHNR, CDR2 FQNEAQ (reference sequence). CDR3: CASSSVAPLTKNIQYF. The CDR3, as DNA: TGTGCCAGCAGCTCCGTAGCACCGTTAACCAAAAACATTCAGTACTTC.

The chain couples TRBV19 to TRBJ2-3, with 8 bases identical to TRBD2. J gave up 4 bases and V 1 base, and 7 bases lay outside the gene matches. CDR1 is LNHDA and CDR2 is SQIVND in the germline V gene (reference sequence). CDR3 length: 16 residues. CDR3 amino acids: CASSIGGSGVSDTQYF. CDR3 nucleotides: TGTGCCAGTAGTATAGGTGGTAGCGGGGTCTCAGATACGCAGTATTTT.

The J gene is TRBJ2-2, the V gene TRBV27; D is perhaps TRBD2 (7 bases). The germline V gene encodes CDR1 MNHEY and CDR2 SMNVEV (reference sequence). The CDR3 is made up of 17 amino acids. Trimming took off 5 bases at V and 4 bases at J, with 20 bases between the two ends. CDR3 sequence (DNA): TGTGCCAGCAGTCCCATCAGCGTGGGGGGGCCCACCGGGGAGCTGTTTTTT. Amino acid sequence: CASSPISVGGPTGELFF.

V gene TRBV11-2 combines with J gene TRBJ2-1, with 10 positions matching TRBD2. CDR3 length equals 16 residues. The junction had 9 bases not matched to a gene; V was cut back by 1 base and J by 9 bases. CDR1 and CDR2 from the germline V gene are SGHAT and FQNNGV. The DNA of the CDR3 is TGTGCCAGCAGCTTAGGATTCGGGCCTAGCGGGGGTGAGCAGTTCTTC. This sequence encodes CASSLGFGPSGGEQFF.

This clone has only one observation. V and J are TRBV7-3 and TRBJ2-2, with 9 bases fitting TRBD1. This CDR3 contains 17 residues. Germline V CDR1 and CDR2: SGHTA, FQGTGA. The ends lost 6 bases at V and 4 bases at J; junction bases unmatched: 12. The CDR3 DNA is TGTGCCAGCAGGGAGTACTCGGGACAGGGACGCACCGGGGAGCTGTTTTTT. This codes for CASREYSGQGRTGELFF.

V and J are TRBV19 and TRBJ1-3; D may be TRBD1 (6 bases). Trimming cost V 2 bases and J 7 bases, with 6 bases left between them. This CDR3 has 12 amino acids. Germline assignment: CDR1 LNHDA and CDR2 SQIVND (reference sequence). CDR3 coding DNA: TGTGCCAGTAGTATACAGGGGAACACCATATATTTT. Protein: CASSIQGNTIYF.

The CDR3 region is CASSSGTGVSYEQYF. CDR3 nucleotides: TGTGCCAGCAGCTCCGGGACAGGGGTCTCCTACGAGCAGTACTTC. This sequence joins TRBV6-1 and TRBJ2-7; 10 bases line up with TRBD1. V was pared by 6 bases and J by 0 bases, with 5 bases of the junction left unmatched. This CDR3 has 15 residues. CDR1 and CDR2 from the germline V gene are MNHNS and SASEGT.

For the CDR3, the DNA is TGTGCCAGCACCGGCAGGGCCGACGAGCAGTACTTC. This codes for CASTGRADEQYF. The chain joins TRBV2 to TRBJ2-7; perhaps TRBD1 as D (5 bases). Trimming removed 7 bases at V and 5 bases at J, with 12 bases between. Germline CDR1 is SNHLY and CDR2 is FYNNEI. The CDR3 is made up of 12 amino acids.

This clone is a singleton in its sample. The rearrangement joins TRBV4-1 to TRBJ2-7, with D maybe TRBD1 (6 bases). V dropped 3 bases and J dropped 2 bases, with 14 bases sitting between them. The germline CDR1 and CDR2 sequences are MGHRA and YSYEKL. The CDR3 sequence is 15 residues long. CDR3 protein: CASSQARDTAYEQYF. CDR3 nucleotides: TGCGCCAGCAGCCAGGCACGGGACACAGCCTACGAGCAGTACTTC.

The chain uses TRBV27 and TRBJ2-1, with 10 bases aligning to TRBD2. V gave up 5 bases and J gave up 0 bases; unmatched junction bases: 7. CDR3 length: 17 amino acids. Germline-derived CDR1 and CDR2 are MNHEY and SMNVEV (reference sequence). The CDR3 sequence: CASSGGSGRASYNEQFF. DNA of the CDR3: TGTGCCAGCAGTGGTGGAAGCGGGAGGGCCTCCTACAATGAGCAGTTCTTC.

This clone has only a few counts. This chain uses TRBV11-2 with TRBJ1-6; no firm D call. This CDR3 spans 12 amino acids. Trimming took 5 bases from V and 10 from J, leaving 9 bases between them. Germline lookup yields CDR1 SGHAT and CDR2 FQNNGV. Here the CDR3 reads CASSPGASPLHF. CDR3 in DNA: TGTGCCAGCAGCCCCGGAGCCTCACCCCTCCACTTT. Full variable domain (rest looked up from reference TRBV11-2 and TRBJ1-6): EAGVAQSPRYKIIEKRQSVAFWCNPISGHATLYWYQQILGQGPKLLIQFQNNGVVDDSQLPKDRFSAERLKGVDSTLKIQPAKLEDSAVYLCASSPGASPLHFGNGTRLTVT.

CDR3 bases: TGCGCCAGCAGCCAAGGTGTTAGCGGGGCCGATGAGCAGTTCTTC. Protein sequence: CASSQGVSGADEQFF. The chain is built from TRBV4-1 and TRBJ2-1, with TRBD2 matching over 8 bases. This CDR3 region has 15 residues. The V and J ends lost 1 base and 8 bases, in that order; junction bases with no gene match: 7. Per germline, CDR1 MGHRA and CDR2 YSYEKL.